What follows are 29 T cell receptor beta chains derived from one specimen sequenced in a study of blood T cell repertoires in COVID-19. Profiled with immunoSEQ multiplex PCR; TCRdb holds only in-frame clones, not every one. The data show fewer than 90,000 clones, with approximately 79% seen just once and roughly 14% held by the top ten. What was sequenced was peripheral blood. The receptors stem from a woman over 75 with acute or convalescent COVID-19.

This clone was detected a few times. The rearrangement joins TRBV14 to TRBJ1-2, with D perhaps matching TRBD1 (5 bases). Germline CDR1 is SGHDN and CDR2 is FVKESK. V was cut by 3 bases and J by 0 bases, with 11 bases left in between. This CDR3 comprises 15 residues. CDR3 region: CASSQTQGSNYGYTF. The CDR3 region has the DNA TGTGCCAGCAGCCAGACGCAGGGATCTAACTATGGCTACACCTTC. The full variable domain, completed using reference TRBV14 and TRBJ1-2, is EAGVTQFPSHSVIEKGQTVTLRCDPISGHDNLYWYRRVMGKEIKFLLHFVKESKQDESGMPNNRFLAERTGGTYSTLKVQPAELEDSGVYFCASSQTQGSNYGYTFGSGTRLTVV.

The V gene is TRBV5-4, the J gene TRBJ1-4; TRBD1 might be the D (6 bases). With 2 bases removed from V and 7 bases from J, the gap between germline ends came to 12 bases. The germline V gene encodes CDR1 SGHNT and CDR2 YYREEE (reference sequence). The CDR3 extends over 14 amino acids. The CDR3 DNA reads TGTGCCAGCAGCTTAGGGGGAACGAGTGAAAAACTGTTTTTT. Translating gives CASSLGGTSEKLFF.

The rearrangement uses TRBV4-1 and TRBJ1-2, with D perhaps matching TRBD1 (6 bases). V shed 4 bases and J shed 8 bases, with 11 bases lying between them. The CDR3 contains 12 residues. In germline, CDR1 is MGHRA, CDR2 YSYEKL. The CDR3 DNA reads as TGCGCCAGCAGCCCCGACAGGAGGGGCTACACCTTC. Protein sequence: CASSPDRRGYTF.

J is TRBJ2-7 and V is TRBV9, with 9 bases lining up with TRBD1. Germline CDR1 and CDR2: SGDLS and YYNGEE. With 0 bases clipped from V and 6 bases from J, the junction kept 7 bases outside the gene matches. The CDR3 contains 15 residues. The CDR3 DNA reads TGTGCCAGCAGCGTAGATAACAGGGGGCAAGGCGAGCAGTACTTC. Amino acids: CASSVDNRGQGEQYF.

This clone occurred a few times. The CDR3 DNA is TGTGCCAGCAGTGTTCTTTCAACTAATGAAAAACTGTTTTTT. Protein: CASSVLSTNEKLFF. The chain has TRBV2 and TRBJ1-4; D is ambiguous. The length of the CDR3 is 14 residues. Trimming pared 4 bases from V and 0 bases from J, leaving 6 bases between. Germline-derived CDR1 and CDR2 are SNHLY and FYNNEI.

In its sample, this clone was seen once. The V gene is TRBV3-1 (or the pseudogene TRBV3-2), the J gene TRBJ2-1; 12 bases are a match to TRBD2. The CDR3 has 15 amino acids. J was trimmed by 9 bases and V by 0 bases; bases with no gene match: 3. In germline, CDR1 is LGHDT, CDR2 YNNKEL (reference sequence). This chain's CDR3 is CASSQELAGGREQFF. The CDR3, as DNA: TGTGCCAGCAGCCAAGAGCTAGCGGGGGGGCGTGAGCAGTTCTTC.

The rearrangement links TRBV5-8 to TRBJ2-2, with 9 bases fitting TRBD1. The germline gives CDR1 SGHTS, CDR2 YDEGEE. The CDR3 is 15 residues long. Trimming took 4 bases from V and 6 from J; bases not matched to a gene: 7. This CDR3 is CASSPGQGDSGELFF. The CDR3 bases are TGTGCCAGCAGCCCGGGACAGGGCGACTCCGGGGAGCTGTTTTTT.

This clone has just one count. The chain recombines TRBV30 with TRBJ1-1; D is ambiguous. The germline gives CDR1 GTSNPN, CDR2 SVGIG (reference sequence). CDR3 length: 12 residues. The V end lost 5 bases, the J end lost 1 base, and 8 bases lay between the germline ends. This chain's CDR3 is CAWLVRNTEAFF. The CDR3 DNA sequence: TGTGCCTGGCTTGTCAGGAACACTGAAGCTTTCTTT.

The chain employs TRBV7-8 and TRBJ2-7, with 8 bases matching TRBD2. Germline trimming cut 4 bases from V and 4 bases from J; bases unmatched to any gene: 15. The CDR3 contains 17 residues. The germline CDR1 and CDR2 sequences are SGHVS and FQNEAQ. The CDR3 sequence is CASSSFRGSGGLYEQYF. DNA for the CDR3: TGTGCCAGCAGCTCCTTCAGGGGAAGCGGGGGTCTTTACGAGCAGTACTTC.

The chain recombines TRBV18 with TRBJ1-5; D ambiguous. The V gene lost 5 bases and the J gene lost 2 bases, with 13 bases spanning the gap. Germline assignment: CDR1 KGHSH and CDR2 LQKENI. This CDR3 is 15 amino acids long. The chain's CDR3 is CASSLTGEGNQPQHF. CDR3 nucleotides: TGTGCCAGCTCATTGACCGGGGAGGGCAATCAGCCCCAGCATTTT.

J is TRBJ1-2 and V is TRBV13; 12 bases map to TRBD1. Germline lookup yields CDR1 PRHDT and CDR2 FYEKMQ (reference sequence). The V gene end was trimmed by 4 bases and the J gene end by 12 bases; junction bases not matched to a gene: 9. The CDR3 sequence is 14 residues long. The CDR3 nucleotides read TGTGCCAGCAGCTGGGTCCTGGGACAGGGGGCGCACACCTTC. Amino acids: CASSWVLGQGAHTF.

The DNA of the CDR3 is TGTGCCAGCAGCCCCCGGAGGCTGCGGGTCCCCTATGGCTACACCTTC. Translated: CASSPRRLRVPYGYTF. The J gene is TRBJ1-2, the V gene TRBV6-2 or TRBV6-3; no reliable D call. V was shortened by 6 bases and J by 4 bases, with 21 bases between the two germline ends. CDR3 length: 16 residues. Germline CDR1 is MNHEY and CDR2 is SVGEGT.

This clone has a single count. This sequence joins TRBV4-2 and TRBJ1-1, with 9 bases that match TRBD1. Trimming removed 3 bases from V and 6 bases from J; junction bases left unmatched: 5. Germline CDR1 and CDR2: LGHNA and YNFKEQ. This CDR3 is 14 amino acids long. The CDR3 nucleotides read TGTGCCAGCAGCCAGGACAGGGGTGGTCCTGAAGCTTTCTTT. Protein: CASSQDRGGPEAFF.

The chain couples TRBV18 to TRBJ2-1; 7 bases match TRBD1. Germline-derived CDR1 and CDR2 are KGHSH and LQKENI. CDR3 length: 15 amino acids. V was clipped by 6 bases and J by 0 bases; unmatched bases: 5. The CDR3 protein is CASSSDRASYNEQFF. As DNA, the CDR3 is TGTGCCAGCTCGTCAGACAGGGCCTCCTACAATGAGCAGTTCTTC.

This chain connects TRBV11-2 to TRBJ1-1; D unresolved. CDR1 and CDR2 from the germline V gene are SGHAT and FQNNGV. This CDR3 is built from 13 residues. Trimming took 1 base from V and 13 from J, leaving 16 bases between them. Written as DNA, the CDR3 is TGTGCCAGCAGCTTAGTGGACGGGAACCATGGTTTCTTT. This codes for CASSLVDGNHGFF.

The CDR3 sequence: CASSEGLAGGTDTQYF. The CDR3 coding sequence is TGCGCCAGCAGCGAAGGACTAGCGGGCGGCACAGATACGCAGTATTTT. This chain links TRBV5-1 with TRBJ2-3, with 11 bases aligning to TRBD2. Germline loops: CDR1 SGHRS, CDR2 YFSETQ. The ends lost 4 bases at V and 1 base at J; junction bases unmatched: 5. The CDR3 is 16 amino acids.

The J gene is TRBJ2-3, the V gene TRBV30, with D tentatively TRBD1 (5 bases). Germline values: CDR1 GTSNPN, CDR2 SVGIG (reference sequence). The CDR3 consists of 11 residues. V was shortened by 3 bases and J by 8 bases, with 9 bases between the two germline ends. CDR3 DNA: TGTGCCTGGAGGGGGCAAGGTACGCAGTATTTT. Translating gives CAWRGQGTQYF.

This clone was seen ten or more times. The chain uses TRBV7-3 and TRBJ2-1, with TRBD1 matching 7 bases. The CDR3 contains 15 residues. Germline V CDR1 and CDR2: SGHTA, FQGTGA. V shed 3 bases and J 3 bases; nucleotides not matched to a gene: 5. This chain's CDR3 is CASSFGQGDYNEQFF. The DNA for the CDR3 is TGTGCCAGCAGCTTTGGGCAGGGGGACTACAATGAGCAGTTCTTC.

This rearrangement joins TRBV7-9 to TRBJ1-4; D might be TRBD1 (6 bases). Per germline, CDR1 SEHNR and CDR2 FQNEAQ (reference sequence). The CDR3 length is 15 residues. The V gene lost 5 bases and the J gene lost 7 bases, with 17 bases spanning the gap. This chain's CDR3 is CASSLWTASIEKLFF. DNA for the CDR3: TGTGCCAGCAGCCTCTGGACAGCCTCCATTGAAAAACTGTTTTTT.

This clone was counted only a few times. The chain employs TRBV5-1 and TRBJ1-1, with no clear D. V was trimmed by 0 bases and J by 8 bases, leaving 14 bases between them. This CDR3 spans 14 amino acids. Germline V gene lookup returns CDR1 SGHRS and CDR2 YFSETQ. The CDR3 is CASSLAVRASEAFF. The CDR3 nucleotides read TGCGCCAGCAGCTTGGCCGTGAGGGCATCCGAAGCTTTCTTT.

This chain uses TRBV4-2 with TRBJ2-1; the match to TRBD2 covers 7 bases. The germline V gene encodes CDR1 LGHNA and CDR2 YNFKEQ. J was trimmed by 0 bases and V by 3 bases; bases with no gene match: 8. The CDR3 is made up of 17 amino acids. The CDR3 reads CASSQGGETLSYNEQFF. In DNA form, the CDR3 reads TGTGCCAGCAGCCAGGGGGGGGAAACACTCTCCTACAATGAGCAGTTCTTC.

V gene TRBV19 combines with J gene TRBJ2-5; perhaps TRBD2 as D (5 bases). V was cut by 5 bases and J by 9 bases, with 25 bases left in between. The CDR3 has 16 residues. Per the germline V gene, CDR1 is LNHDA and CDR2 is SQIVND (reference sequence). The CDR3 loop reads CASSPYKVLDSGAQYF. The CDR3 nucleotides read TGTGCCAGTAGTCCCTATAAAGTATTGGACTCAGGAGCCCAGTACTTC.

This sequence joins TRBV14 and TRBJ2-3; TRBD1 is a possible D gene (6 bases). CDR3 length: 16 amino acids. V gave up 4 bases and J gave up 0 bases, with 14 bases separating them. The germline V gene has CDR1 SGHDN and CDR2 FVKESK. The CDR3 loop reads CASSRLRGSSTDTQYF. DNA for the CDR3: TGTGCCAGCAGCCGCCTCAGGGGCTCTAGCACAGATACGCAGTATTTT.

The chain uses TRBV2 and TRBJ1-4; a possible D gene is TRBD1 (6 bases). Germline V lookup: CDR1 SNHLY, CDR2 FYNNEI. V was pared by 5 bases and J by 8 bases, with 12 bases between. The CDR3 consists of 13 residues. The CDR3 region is CASSLIGTEKLFF. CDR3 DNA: TGTGCCAGCAGTCTCATTGGGACAGAAAAACTGTTTTTT.

The CDR3: CASTETGEAYGYTF. CDR3 coding DNA: TGTGCCAGCACCGAGACAGGTGAGGCCTATGGCTACACCTTC. The rearrangement links TRBV3-1 (or the pseudogene TRBV3-2) to TRBJ1-2; D is perhaps TRBD1 (6 bases). Germline lookup yields CDR1 LGHDT and CDR2 YNNKEL (reference sequence). The CDR3 is 14 residues long. V dropped 7 bases and J dropped 4 bases, with 16 bases sitting between them.

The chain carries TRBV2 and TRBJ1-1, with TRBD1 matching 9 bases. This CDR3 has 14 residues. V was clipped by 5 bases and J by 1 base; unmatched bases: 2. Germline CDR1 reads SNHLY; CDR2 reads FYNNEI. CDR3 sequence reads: CASSQTGGNTEAFF. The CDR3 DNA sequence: TGTGCCAGCAGTCAGACAGGGGGGAACACTGAAGCTTTCTTT.

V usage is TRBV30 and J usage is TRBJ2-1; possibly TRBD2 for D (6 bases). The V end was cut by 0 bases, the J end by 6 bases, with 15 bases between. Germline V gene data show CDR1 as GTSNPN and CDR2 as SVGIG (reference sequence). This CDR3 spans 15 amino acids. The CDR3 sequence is CAWSVLVRRGNEQFF. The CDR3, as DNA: TGTGCCTGGAGTGTACTAGTGAGGAGGGGCAATGAGCAGTTCTTC. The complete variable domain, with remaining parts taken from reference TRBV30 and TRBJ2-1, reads SQTIHQWPATLVQPVGSPLSLECTVEGTSNPNLYWYRQAAGRGLQLLFYSVGIGQISSEVPQNLSASRPQDRQFILSSKKLLLSDSGFYLCAWSVLVRRGNEQFFGPGTRLTVL.

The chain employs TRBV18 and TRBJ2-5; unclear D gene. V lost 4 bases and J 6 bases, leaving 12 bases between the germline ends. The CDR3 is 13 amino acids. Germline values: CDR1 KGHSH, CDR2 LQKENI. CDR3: CASSLQNLQTQYF. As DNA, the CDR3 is TGTGCCAGCTCACTACAAAACCTCCAGACCCAGTACTTC.

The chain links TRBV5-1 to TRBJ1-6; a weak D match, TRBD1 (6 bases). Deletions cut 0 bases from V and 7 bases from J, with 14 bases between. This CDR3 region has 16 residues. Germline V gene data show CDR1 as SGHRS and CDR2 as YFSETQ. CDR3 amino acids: CASSLGGRGVNSPLHF. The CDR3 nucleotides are TGCGCCAGCAGCTTGGGAGGCAGGGGTGTAAATTCACCCCTCCACTTT.